This TCR beta chain was recovered during a study of blood T cell repertoires in COVID-19. Whole-study context: COVID-19 samples collected from the United States, Italy and Spain covered acute and convalescent phases.

Methods used by the authors: Estimated nucleated cell counts came from reference gene primer amplification. The data were produced by immunoSEQ multiplex PCR, yet TCRdb's version contains in-frame clones alone and is incomplete. Clonal size and the V and J genes are those of that table, whereas D and trimming came from the DNA. The sample yields about 410,000 clones, 80% to 95% seen once. Participants had their cohort set by participant-reported clinical history. Looked up from germline, CDR1 is SNHLY and CDR2 is FYNNEI. This CDR3 comprises 16 residues. Trimming took off 8 bases at V and 7 bases at J, with 23 bases between the two ends.

This sequence joins TRBV2 and TRBJ1-4; D gene uncertain. This clonotype was sampled from a man between 18 and 35 years old who had recovered from COVID-19. Sequenced: PBMCs or T cells enriched from blood (not recorded which). The CDR3, as DNA: TGTGCCAGCCCCCGGATCGCCCGACTTGCGGGTGAAAAACTGTTTTTT. It yields the protein CASPRIARLAGEKLFF. Filled out from reference TRBV2 and TRBJ1-4, the complete variable domain reads EPEVTQTPSHQVTQMGQEVILRCVPISNHLYFYWYRQILGQKVEFLVSFYNNEISEKSEIFDDQFSVERPDGSNFTLKIRSTKLEDSAMYFCASPRIARLAGEKLFFGSGTQLSVL.